This T cell receptor beta chain was found in a study of CXCR3-negative and CXCR3-positive naive CD8 T cells. In the case of this clonotype: The antigen is unknown.

Germline V lookup: CDR1 SGHRS, CDR2 YFSETQ. The CDR3 runs to 14 residues. Carrying UMI labels, the TRB cDNA libraries were prepared through 5' RACE. TCRdb reanalyzed the 5' RACE reads, giving one entry per CDR3 protein sequence and no DNA. This table lists under 85,000 distinct CDR3 sequences. Overall study findings and caveats: For memory CD8+ cells diversity was much lower, but both naive subsets had comparably high diversity.

Sequenced: naive CXCR3- CD8+ T cells from blood. Subset given: CD45RO-CCR7+CD27+CD95- naive CD8+ T cells lacking CXCR3 (TNR3-). This TCR was sampled from a human donor in good health. Some clones in this sample may be carry-over from other donors' samples. The V call is TRBV5-1, the J call TRBJ2-1; without DNA, the TCRdb call of TRBD1 cannot be checked. The CDR3 sequence: CASSPETVRNEQFF.